The 27 T cell receptor beta chains listed next were all sequenced from one sample in a study of Ad26.COV2.S vaccination and SARS-CoV-2 variants. Described treatment: some 20 received Ad26.COV2.S at low or high dose, single or two shots; about 5 received placebo; per-sample allocation not given. Sampling happened 63 days after the first vaccine or placebo injection. Using immunoSEQ multiplex PCR, the repertoire was profiled, and TCRdb retains in-frame clones only, with some absent. The sample holds approximately 420,000 clones, more than 75% seen once. The sample in question was peripheral blood, obtained in a trial of Ad26.COV2.S vaccine versus placebo. These receptors originate from a person aged 18 to 59 who received the Ad26.COV2.S COVID-19 vaccine or a placebo.

This chain connects TRBV4-3 to TRBJ2-2, with D possibly TRBD2 on 5 matching bases. The CDR3 is made up of 16 amino acids. Trimming pared 0 bases from V and 4 bases from J, leaving 12 bases between. Germline CDR1 is LGHNA and CDR2 is YSLEER. The CDR3 protein is CASSQDHGGSTGELFF. CDR3 DNA: TGCGCCAGCAGCCAAGATCATGGTGGGAGCACCGGGGAGCTGTTTTTT.

The gene calls are TRBV29-1 and TRBJ1-1; D ambiguous. CDR1 is SQVTM and CDR2 is ANQGSEA in the germline V gene. V was trimmed by 3 bases and J by 6 bases, leaving 17 bases between them. This CDR3 contains 14 residues. The CDR3: CSVDPSPAYPEAFF. The CDR3 bases are TGCAGCGTTGATCCTTCTCCAGCTTACCCTGAAGCTTTCTTT.

The chain couples TRBV28 to TRBJ1-1; D might be TRBD1 (6 bases). Trimming cost V 10 bases and J 5 bases, with 29 bases left between them. The V gene's germline CDR1 is MDHEN and CDR2 SYDVKM. This CDR3 is 17 amino acids long. The CDR3 region has the DNA TGTGCCACCTCCCGGGGGGGGGCGACAGTCGAAGGGACTGAAGCTTTCTTT. Encoded protein: CATSRGGATVEGTEAFF.

Only one count was recorded for this clone. The DNA of the CDR3 is TGTGCCAGTAGTTCACAGGTGGGGAACACTGAAGCTTTCTTT. Amino acids: CASSSQVGNTEAFF. The chain recombines TRBV19 with TRBJ1-1; D might be TRBD1 (5 bases). V dropped 5 bases and J dropped 1 base, with 11 bases sitting between them. Germline CDR1 reads LNHDA; CDR2 reads SQIVND (reference sequence). The CDR3 covers 14 residues.

The chain is built from TRBV4-1 and TRBJ1-1, with unresolved D. The CDR3 sequence is 14 residues long. CDR1 and CDR2 (germline): MGHRA, YSYEKL. V lost 4 bases and J lost 0, with 9 bases in between. CDR3 protein: CASSPVGLNTEAFF. The CDR3 coding sequence is TGCGCCAGCAGCCCAGTCGGCTTGAACACTGAAGCTTTCTTT.

In DNA form, the CDR3 reads TGCAGCGTTGAGGGGGGAGCTGGCTACGAGCAGTACTTC. Translation gives CSVEGGAGYEQYF. V gene TRBV29-1 combines with J gene TRBJ2-7, with D perhaps TRBD2 (6 bases). The CDR3 consists of 13 residues. The V gene lost 3 bases and the J gene lost 3 bases, with 12 bases spanning the gap. The germline V gene encodes CDR1 SQVTM and CDR2 ANQGSEA.

This rearrangement joins TRBV6-5 to TRBJ2-5; 7 bases fit TRBD2. Per the germline V gene, CDR1 is MNHEY and CDR2 is SVGAGI. The V segment lost 2 bases and the J segment 2 bases; nucleotides outside the gene matches: 5. This CDR3 contains 15 residues. The CDR3 sequence: CASSYRPRGQETQYF. The CDR3 DNA reads as TGTGCCAGCAGTTACCGGCCGCGGGGGCAAGAGACCCAGTACTTC.

V is TRBV19 and J is TRBJ2-3; TRBD1 matches at 9 bases. V gave up 6 bases and J gave up 1 base; unmatched junction bases: 5. Germline assignment: CDR1 LNHDA and CDR2 SQIVND (reference sequence). The CDR3 is 15 amino acids. CDR3 bases: TGTGCCAGTAGGCCGAGGGACAGGGGCACAGATACGCAGTATTTT. Encoded protein: CASRPRDRGTDTQYF.

For this clone: Other DNA sequences of this sample code for an identical CDR3. The chain is built from TRBV19 and TRBJ2-7; 10 positions agree with TRBD1. V shed 3 bases and J 2 bases; nucleotides not matched to a gene: 4. The CDR3 contains 15 residues. Looked up from germline, CDR1 is LNHDA and CDR2 is SQIVND (reference sequence). CDR3 residues: CASSIGQGGTYEQYF. For the CDR3, the DNA is TGTGCCAGTAGTATCGGACAGGGGGGGACCTACGAGCAGTACTTC.

The chain employs TRBV5-1 and TRBJ1-6; D is ambiguous. Trimming took 0 bases from V and 7 from J, leaving 11 bases between them. Germline lookup yields CDR1 SGHRS and CDR2 YFSETQ. The CDR3 contains 15 residues. The CDR3 reads CASSLDIFGNSPLHF. The DNA of the CDR3 is TGCGCCAGCAGCTTGGATATTTTTGGAAATTCACCCCTCCACTTT.

The chain recombines TRBV4-3 with TRBJ1-6; D not certain. The CDR3 has 12 amino acids. V lost 5 bases and J lost 13, with 12 bases in between. Looked up from germline, CDR1 is LGHNA and CDR2 is YSLEER. The CDR3 sequence is CASSSPLGPLHF. CDR3 DNA: TGCGCCAGCAGCTCCCCTTTAGGGCCCCTCCACTTT.

The gene calls are TRBV6-4 and TRBJ1-1; no reliable D call. Trimming pared 0 bases from V and 11 bases from J, leaving 10 bases between. This CDR3 has 12 residues. Germline V gives CDR1 MRHNA, CDR2 SNTAGT. CDR3 coding DNA: TGTGCCAGCAGTGACTCGAGATTTCGGGCTTTCTTT. Protein: CASSDSRFRAFF.

In its sample, this clone was seen once. The chain combines TRBV19 with TRBJ2-1; possibly TRBD2 for D (7 bases). In germline, CDR1 is LNHDA, CDR2 SQIVND (reference sequence). The ends were cut back, 6 bases at V and 0 bases at J, with 21 bases in the middle. The CDR3 covers 18 residues. Here the CDR3 DNA reads TGTGCCAGTAGGCCCCTTAGGGAGGCGGGGGCCTCCTACAATGAGCAGTTCTTC. It yields the protein CASRPLREAGASYNEQFF.

DNA of the CDR3: TGCGCCAGCAGCTCCGACGGTAGCAATCAGCCCCAGCATTTT. The encoded protein is CASSSDGSNQPQHF. This chain connects TRBV5-1 to TRBJ1-5; D ambiguous. Germline CDR1 is SGHRS and CDR2 is YFSETQ. This CDR3 is 14 amino acids long. V shed 3 bases and J shed 0 bases, with 7 bases lying between them.

The chain combines TRBV7-8 with TRBJ2-3; 8 bases align to TRBD2. J gave up 6 bases and V 1 base, and 15 bases lay outside the gene matches. The CDR3 consists of 18 residues. Germline CDR1 and CDR2: SGHVS and FQNEAQ. The CDR3 reads CASSLVAGQRGRGDTQYF. The CDR3 coding sequence is TGTGCCAGCAGCTTAGTGGCAGGGCAGCGGGGGCGGGGGGATACGCAGTATTTT.

The chain carries TRBV27 and TRBJ2-3; 8 bases are a match to TRBD2. The V gene end was trimmed by 8 bases and the J gene end by 5 bases; junction bases not matched to a gene: 9. The CDR3 spans 14 residues. Germline loops: CDR1 MNHEY, CDR2 SMNVEV (reference sequence). CDR3 residues: CASWGLEDRDTQYF. In DNA form, the CDR3 reads TGTGCCAGCTGGGGACTAGAGGATAGAGATACGCAGTATTTT.

For the CDR3, the DNA is TGTGCCAGCAGCGAAGCGGCGTATGCCTACGAGCAGTACTTC. This encodes CASSEAAYAYEQYF. V usage is TRBV7-2 and J usage is TRBJ2-7; the D gene is possibly TRBD2 (5 bases). From germline, CDR1 is SGHTA and CDR2 FQGNSA. This CDR3 comprises 14 residues. The V and J ends lost 5 bases and 2 bases respectively, with 13 bases between them.

The rearrangement links TRBV2 to TRBJ2-7; 8 positions match TRBD1. The CDR3 length is 15 residues. Germline CDR1 is SNHLY and CDR2 is FYNNEI. V lost 5 bases and J lost 1; bases outside the gene matches: 7. CDR3: CASSPDRERSYEQYF. The CDR3 nucleotides read TGTGCCAGCAGTCCGGACAGGGAGAGGTCCTACGAGCAGTACTTC.

The J gene is TRBJ1-2, the V gene TRBV13, with no clear D. Trimming left V 0 bases short and J 6 bases short, with 11 bases between. The CDR3 loop spans 14 amino acids. Germline V gives CDR1 PRHDT, CDR2 FYEKMQ (reference sequence). CDR3: CASSLGLSGHGYTF. The CDR3 DNA reads as TGTGCCAGCAGCTTAGGCCTATCTGGCCATGGCTACACCTTC. Combining the CDR3 with reference TRBV13 and TRBJ1-2 gives the whole variable domain AAGVIQSPRHLIKEKRETATLKCYPIPRHDTVYWYQQGPGQDPQFLISFYEKMQSDKGSIPDRFSAQQFSDYHSELNMSSLELGDSALYFCASSLGLSGHGYTFGSGTRLTVV.

The chain couples TRBV7-8 to TRBJ2-7, with 7 bases that match TRBD1. The CDR3 covers 17 residues. Germline CDR1 and CDR2: SGHVS and FQNEAQ. Germline trimming cut 7 bases from V and 0 bases from J; bases unmatched to any gene: 15. The CDR3 here is CASTNRGFLRGSYEQYF. In DNA, the CDR3 is TGTGCCAGCACCAACAGGGGTTTCCTTAGAGGCTCCTACGAGCAGTACTTC.

The chain uses TRBV27 and TRBJ2-7; 7 bases map to TRBD1. CDR3 size: 16 residues. V shed 6 bases and J 0 bases; nucleotides not matched to a gene: 11. Germline CDR1 MNHEY, CDR2 SMNVEV (reference sequence). The CDR3 region is CASSGNRGLSSYEQYF. The CDR3 DNA sequence: TGTGCCAGCAGCGGAAACAGGGGATTGAGCTCCTACGAGCAGTACTTC.

The chain combines TRBV2 with TRBJ2-1; 12 nucleotides line up with TRBD2. V dropped 11 bases and J dropped 9; count of bases not matched to a gene: 14. The CDR3 runs 15 residues. Germline values: CDR1 SNHLY, CDR2 FYNNEI. The CDR3 here is CAGPPTSGGRGEQFF. DNA for the CDR3: TGTGCCGGACCCCCGACTAGCGGGGGAAGGGGTGAGCAGTTCTTC.

The chain employs TRBV2 and TRBJ2-7, with a possible D match to TRBD2 (5 bases). This CDR3 is built from 13 residues. The V gene's germline CDR1 is SNHLY and CDR2 FYNNEI. Between the trimmed V and J ends, which lost 2 bases and 2 bases, there was a span of 7 bases. The CDR3: CASSESSAYEQYF. The CDR3 coding sequence is TGTGCCAGCAGTGAAAGTAGCGCCTACGAGCAGTACTTC.

In its sample, this clone was seen once. The chain is built from TRBV7-9 and TRBJ2-3; tentative D call: TRBD2 (5 bases). This CDR3 contains 17 residues. Between the trimmed V and J ends, which lost 1 base and 4 bases, there was a span of 18 bases. Germline CDR1 reads SEHNR; CDR2 reads FQNEAQ (reference sequence). The CDR3 loop is CASSLVSLAPKADTQYF. The DNA for the CDR3 is TGTGCCAGCAGCTTAGTGAGCCTAGCCCCCAAGGCAGATACGCAGTATTTT.

The rearrangement joins TRBV18 to TRBJ2-3; D is ambiguous. In germline, CDR1 is KGHSH, CDR2 LQKENI. The CDR3 covers 13 residues. V gave up 0 bases and J gave up 5 bases, with 6 bases separating them. CDR3 sequence: CASSPPVLDTQYF. CDR3 nucleotide sequence: TGTGCCAGCTCACCACCGGTTCTAGATACGCAGTATTTT.

The rearrangement uses TRBV5-5 and TRBJ2-1; D is undetermined. Trimming stripped 0 bases from V and 7 bases from J, with 8 bases between. The germline gives CDR1 SGHKS, CDR2 YYEKEE (reference sequence). CDR3 length: 13 residues. The CDR3 region has the DNA TGTGCCAGCAGCTTGGAACCGTGGAATGAGCAGTTCTTC. Its protein is CASSLEPWNEQFF.

V and J are TRBV19 and TRBJ2-5; D is undetermined. Per germline, CDR1 LNHDA and CDR2 SQIVND (reference sequence). V was clipped by 10 bases and J by 5 bases, with 8 bases between them. The CDR3 loop spans 10 amino acids. The CDR3 sequence is CATQGETQYF. The CDR3 bases are TGTGCCACCCAAGGGGAGACCCAGTACTTC.